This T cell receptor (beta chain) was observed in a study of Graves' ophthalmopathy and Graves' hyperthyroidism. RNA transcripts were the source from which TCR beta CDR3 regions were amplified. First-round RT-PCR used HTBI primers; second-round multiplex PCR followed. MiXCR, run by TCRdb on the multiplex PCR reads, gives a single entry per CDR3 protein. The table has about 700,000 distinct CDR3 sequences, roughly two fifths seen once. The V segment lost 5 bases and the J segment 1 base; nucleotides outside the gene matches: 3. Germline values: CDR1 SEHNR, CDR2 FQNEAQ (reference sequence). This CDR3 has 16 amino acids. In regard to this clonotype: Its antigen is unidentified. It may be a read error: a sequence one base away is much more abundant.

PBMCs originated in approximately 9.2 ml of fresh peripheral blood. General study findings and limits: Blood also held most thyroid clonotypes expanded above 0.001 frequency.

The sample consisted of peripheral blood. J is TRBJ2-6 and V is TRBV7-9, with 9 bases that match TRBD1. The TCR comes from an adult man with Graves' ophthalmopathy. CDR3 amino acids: CASSVGQGSGANVLTF. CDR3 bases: TGTGCCAGCAGCGTAGGACAGGGGTCTGGGGCCAACGTCCTGACTTTC.